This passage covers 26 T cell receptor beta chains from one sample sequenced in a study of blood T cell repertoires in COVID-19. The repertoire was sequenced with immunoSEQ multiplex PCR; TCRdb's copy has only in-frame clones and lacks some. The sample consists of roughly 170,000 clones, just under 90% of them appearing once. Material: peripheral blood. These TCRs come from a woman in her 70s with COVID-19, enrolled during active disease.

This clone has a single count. The CDR3 region is CASSLTPGQATGELFF. DNA of the CDR3: TGTGCCAGCAGCTTGACTCCGGGACAGGCGACCGGGGAGCTGTTTTTT. The V and J genes are TRBV7-9 and TRBJ2-2, with 8 bases fitting TRBD1. CDR3 length: 16 residues. CDR1 is SEHNR, CDR2 FQNEAQ, per germline (reference sequence). The ends lost 3 bases at V and 5 bases at J; junction bases unmatched: 8.

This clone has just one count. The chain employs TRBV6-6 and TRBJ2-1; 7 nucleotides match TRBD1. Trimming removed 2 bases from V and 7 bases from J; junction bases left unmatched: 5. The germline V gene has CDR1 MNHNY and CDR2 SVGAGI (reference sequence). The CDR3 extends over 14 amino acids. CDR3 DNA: TGTGCCAGCAGTTACCTGACAGGGAGTAATGAGCAGTTCTTC. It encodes CASSYLTGSNEQFF.

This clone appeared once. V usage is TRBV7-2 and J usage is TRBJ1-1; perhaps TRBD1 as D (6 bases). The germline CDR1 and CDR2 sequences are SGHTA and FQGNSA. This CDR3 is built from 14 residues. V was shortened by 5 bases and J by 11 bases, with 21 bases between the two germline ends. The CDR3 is CASSVSPGTFRAFF. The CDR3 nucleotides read TGTGCCAGCAGCGTTAGTCCCGGGACATTTCGGGCTTTCTTT.

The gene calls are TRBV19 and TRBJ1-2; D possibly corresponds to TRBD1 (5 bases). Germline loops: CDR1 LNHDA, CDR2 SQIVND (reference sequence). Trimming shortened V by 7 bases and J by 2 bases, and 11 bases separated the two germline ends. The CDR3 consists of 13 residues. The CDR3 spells CASTRGGNYGYTF. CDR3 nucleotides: TGTGCCAGTACTAGGGGAGGAAACTATGGCTACACCTTC. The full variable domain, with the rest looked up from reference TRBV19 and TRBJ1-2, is DGGITQSPKYLFRKEGQNVTLSCEQNLNHDAMYWYRQDPGQGLRLIYYSQIVNDFQKGDIAEGYSVSREKKESFPLTVTSAQKNPTAFYLCASTRGGNYGYTFGSGTRLTVV.

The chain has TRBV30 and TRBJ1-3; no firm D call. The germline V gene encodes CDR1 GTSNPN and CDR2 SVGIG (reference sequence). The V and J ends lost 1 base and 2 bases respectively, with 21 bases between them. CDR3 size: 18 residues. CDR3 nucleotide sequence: TGTGCCTGGAGTGAATTCTACGTGGGCCTCCCGGCTGGAAACACCATATATTTT. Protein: CAWSEFYVGLPAGNTIYF.

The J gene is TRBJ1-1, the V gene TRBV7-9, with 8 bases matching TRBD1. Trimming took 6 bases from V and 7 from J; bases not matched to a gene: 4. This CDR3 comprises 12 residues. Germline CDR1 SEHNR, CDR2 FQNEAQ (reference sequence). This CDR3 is CASSRTGNEAFF. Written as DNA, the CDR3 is TGTGCCAGCAGTAGGACAGGGAATGAAGCTTTCTTT.

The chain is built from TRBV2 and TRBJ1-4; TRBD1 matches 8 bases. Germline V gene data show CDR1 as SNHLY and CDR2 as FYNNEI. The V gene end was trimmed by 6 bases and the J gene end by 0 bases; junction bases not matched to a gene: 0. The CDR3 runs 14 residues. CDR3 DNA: TGTGCCAGCAGACAGGGGGCAACTAATGAAAAACTGTTTTTT. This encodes CASRQGATNEKLFF.

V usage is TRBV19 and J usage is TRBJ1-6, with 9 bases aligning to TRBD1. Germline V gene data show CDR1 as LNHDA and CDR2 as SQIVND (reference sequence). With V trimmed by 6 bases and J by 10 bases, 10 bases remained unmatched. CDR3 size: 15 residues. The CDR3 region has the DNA TGTGCCAGTAGGCCGGGACAGGGAGTCTCATCACCCCTCCACTTT. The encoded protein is CASRPGQGVSSPLHF.

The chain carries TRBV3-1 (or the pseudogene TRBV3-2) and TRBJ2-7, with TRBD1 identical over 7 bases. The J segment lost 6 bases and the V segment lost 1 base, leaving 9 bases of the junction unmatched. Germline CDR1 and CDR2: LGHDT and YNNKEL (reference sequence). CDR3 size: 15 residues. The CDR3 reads CASSQGIGDRGEQYF. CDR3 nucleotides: TGTGCCAGCAGCCAAGGTATTGGGGACAGAGGCGAGCAGTACTTC.

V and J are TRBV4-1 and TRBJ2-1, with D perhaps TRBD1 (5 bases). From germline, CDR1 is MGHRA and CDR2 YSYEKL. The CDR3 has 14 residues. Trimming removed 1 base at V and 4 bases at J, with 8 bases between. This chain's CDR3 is CASSQADSYNEQFF. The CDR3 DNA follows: TGCGCCAGCAGCCAAGCCGACAGTTACAATGAGCAGTTCTTC.

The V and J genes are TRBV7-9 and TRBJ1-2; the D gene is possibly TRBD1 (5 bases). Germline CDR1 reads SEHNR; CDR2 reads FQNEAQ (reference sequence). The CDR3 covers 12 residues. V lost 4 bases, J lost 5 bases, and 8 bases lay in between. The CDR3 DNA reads TGTGCCAGCAGCTATGGGGCATATGGCTACACCTTC. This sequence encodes CASSYGAYGYTF. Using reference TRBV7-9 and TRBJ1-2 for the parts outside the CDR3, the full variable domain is DTGVSQNPRHKITKRGQNVTFRCDPISEHNRLYWYRQTLGQGPEFLTYFQNEAQLEKSRLLSDRFSAERPKGSFSTLEIQRTEQGDSAMYLCASSYGAYGYTFGSGTRLTVV.

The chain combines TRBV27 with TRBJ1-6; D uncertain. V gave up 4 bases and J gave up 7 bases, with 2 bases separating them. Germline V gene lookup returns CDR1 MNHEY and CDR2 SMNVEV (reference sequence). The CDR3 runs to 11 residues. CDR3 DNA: TGTGCCAGCAGTTCAAATTCACCCCTCCACTTT. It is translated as CASSSNSPLHF.

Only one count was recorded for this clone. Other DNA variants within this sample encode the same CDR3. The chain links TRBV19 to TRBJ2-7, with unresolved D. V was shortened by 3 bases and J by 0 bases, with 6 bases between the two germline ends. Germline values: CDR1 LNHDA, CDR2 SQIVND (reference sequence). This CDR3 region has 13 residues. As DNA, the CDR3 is TGTGCCAGTAGTATTTCTAGCTCCTACGAGCAGTACTTC. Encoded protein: CASSISSSYEQYF.

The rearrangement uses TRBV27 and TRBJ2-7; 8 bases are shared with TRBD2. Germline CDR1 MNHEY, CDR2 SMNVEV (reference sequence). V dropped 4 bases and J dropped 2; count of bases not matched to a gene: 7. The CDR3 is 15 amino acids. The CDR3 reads CASSWGDGRAYEQYF. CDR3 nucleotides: TGTGCCAGCAGTTGGGGTGACGGGAGGGCCTACGAGCAGTACTTC.

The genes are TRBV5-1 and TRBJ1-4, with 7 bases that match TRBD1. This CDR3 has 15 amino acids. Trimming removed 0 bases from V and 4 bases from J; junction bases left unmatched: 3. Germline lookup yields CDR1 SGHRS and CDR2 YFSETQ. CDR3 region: CASSLVGGGNEKLFF. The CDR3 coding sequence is TGCGCCAGCAGCTTGGTAGGGGGCGGTAATGAAAAACTGTTTTTT. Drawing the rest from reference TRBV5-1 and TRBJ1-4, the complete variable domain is KAGVTQTPRYLIKTRGQQVTLSCSPISGHRSVSWYQQTPGQGLQFLFEYFSETQRNKGNFPGRFSGRQFSNSRSEMNVSTLELGDSALYLCASSLVGGGNEKLFFGSGTQLSVL.

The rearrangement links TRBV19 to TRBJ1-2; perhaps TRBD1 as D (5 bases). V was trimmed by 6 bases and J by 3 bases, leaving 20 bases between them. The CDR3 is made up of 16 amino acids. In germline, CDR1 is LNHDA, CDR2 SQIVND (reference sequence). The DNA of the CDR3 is TGTGCCAGTAGAGACCCCGCCCTAGGAGGGGACTATGGCTACACCTTC. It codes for CASRDPALGGDYGYTF.

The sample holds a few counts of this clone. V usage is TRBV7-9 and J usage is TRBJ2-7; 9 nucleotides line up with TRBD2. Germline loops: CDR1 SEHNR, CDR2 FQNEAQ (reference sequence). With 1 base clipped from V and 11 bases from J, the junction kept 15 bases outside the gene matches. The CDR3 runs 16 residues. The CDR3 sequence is CASSLGGVNSGSTEYF. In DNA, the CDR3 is TGTGCCAGCAGCTTAGGGGGGGTTAATAGCGGGAGTACGGAGTACTTC.

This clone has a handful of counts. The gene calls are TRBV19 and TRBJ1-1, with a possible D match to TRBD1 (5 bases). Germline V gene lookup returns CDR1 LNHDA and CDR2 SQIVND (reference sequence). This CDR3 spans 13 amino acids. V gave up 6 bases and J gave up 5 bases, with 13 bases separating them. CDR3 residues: CASRGEGRTEAFF. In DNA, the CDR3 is TGTGCCAGTAGGGGGGAGGGGCGGACTGAAGCTTTCTTT. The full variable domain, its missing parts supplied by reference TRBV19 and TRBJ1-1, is DGGITQSPKYLFRKEGQNVTLSCEQNLNHDAMYWYRQDPGQGLRLIYYSQIVNDFQKGDIAEGYSVSREKKESFPLTVTSAQKNPTAFYLCASRGEGRTEAFFGQGTRLTVV.

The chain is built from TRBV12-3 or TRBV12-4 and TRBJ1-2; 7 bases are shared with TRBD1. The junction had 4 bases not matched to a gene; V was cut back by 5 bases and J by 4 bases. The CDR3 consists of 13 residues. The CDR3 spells CASSTDRAYGYTF. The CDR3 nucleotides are TGTGCCAGCAGTACCGACAGGGCCTATGGCTACACCTTC.

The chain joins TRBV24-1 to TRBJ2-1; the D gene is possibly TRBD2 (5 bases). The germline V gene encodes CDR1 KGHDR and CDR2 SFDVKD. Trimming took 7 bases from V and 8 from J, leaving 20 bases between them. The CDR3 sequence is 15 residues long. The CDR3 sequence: CATSPAGRGWDEQFF. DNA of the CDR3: TGTGCCACCAGCCCGGCTGGAAGAGGGTGGGATGAGCAGTTCTTC.

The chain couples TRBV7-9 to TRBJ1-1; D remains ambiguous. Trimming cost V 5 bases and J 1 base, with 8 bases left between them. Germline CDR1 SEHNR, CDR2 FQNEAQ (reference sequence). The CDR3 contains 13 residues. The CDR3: CASSPRQNTEAFF. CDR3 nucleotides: TGTGCCAGCAGCCCCAGACAGAACACTGAAGCTTTCTTT.

The CDR3 spells CASSDAGTFSNQPQHF. The CDR3 region has the DNA TGTGCCAGCAGTGACGCTGGGACTTTTAGCAATCAGCCCCAGCATTTT. The V gene is TRBV6-4, the J gene TRBJ1-5, with D possibly TRBD1 on 5 matching bases. Trimming removed 2 bases from V and 0 bases from J, with 11 bases in between. The germline CDR1 and CDR2 sequences are MRHNA and SNTAGT. CDR3 length equals 16 residues.

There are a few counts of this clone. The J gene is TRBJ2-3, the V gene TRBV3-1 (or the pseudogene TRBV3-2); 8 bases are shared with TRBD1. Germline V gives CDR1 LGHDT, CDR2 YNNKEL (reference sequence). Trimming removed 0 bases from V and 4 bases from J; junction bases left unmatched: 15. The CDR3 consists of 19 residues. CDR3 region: CASSQDHLPGTGMPDTQYF. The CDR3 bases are TGTGCCAGCAGCCAAGATCATTTGCCCGGGACAGGAATGCCAGATACGCAGTATTTT.

Here the CDR3 reads CASSQWTGQSPLHF. CDR3 bases: TGTGCCAGCAGTCAATGGACAGGGCAGTCACCCCTCCACTTT. V usage is TRBV27 and J usage is TRBJ1-6; 8 nucleotides align to TRBD1. J was trimmed by 10 bases and V by 5 bases; bases with no gene match: 7. The V gene's germline CDR1 is MNHEY and CDR2 SMNVEV (reference sequence). The CDR3 covers 14 residues.

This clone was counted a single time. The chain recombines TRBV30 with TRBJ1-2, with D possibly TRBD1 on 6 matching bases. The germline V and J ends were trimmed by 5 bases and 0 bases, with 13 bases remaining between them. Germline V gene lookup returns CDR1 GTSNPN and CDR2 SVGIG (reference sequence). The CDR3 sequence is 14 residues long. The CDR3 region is CAWGGDMPNYGYTF. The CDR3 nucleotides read TGTGCCTGGGGTGGGGACATGCCTAACTATGGCTACACCTTC.

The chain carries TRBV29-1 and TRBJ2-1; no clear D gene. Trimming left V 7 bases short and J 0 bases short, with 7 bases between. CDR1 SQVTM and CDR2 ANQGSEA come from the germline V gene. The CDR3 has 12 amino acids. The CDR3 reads CSASFSYNEQFF. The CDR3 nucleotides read TGCAGCGCTTCTTTCTCCTACAATGAGCAGTTCTTC.